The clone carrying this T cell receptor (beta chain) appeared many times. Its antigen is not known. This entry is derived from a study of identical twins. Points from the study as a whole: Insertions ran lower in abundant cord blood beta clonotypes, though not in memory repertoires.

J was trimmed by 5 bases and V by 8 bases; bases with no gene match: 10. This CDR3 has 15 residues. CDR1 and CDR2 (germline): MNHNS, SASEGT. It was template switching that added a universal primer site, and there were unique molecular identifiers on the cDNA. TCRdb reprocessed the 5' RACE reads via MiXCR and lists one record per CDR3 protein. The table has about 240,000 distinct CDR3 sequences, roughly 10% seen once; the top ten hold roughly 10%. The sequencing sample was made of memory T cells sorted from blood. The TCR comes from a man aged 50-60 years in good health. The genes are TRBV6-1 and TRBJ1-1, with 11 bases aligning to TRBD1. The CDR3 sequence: CASLQPGTGGTEAFF. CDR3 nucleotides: TGTGCCAGCTTACAACCCGGGACAGGGGGTACTGAAGCTTTCTTT.